The rows below give T cell receptor beta chains drawn from one sample of a study of T cell responses to AZD1222 COVID-19 vaccine. Some clones are missing from TCRdb's copy, which holds only in-frame ones; the method was immunoSEQ multiplex PCR. The sample carries under 150,000 clones, around 92% recorded once. The source was peripheral blood, collected on day 0 of AZD1222 vaccination. The receptor set was obtained from an adult in good health. Both conserved end residues are trimmed from each CDR3.

14,TRBJ2-1,TRBV28,ASTQAGGPSYNEQF
11,TRBJ1-2,TRBV2,ASSELKGYGYT
15,TRBJ2-6,TRBV5-1,ASSRIPTESGANVLT
11,TRBJ2-3,TRBV9,ASSVVGTDTQY
12,TRBJ1-5,TRBV6-5,ASRMANSNQPQH
15,TRBJ2-3,TRBV6-6,ASGPSLSPRWADTQY
12,TRBJ2-5,TRBV14,ASSQQGGLETQY
10,TRBJ1-1,TRBV29-1,SVVRQNTEAF
11,TRBJ1-2,TRBV6-5,ASSKGQIYGYT
13,TRBJ2-2,TRBV11-2,ASSSQGWRAGELF
10,TRBJ1-5,TRBV2,ASSVGQAPQH
13,TRBJ1-4,TRBV5-1,ASSLDGRLGEKLF
15,TRBJ1-4,TRBV7-9,ASFPTGSDASNEKLF
12,TRBJ1-5,TRBV7-9,ASSLQGNNQPQH
10,TRBJ2-1,TRBV9,ASSVVWGRQF
13,TRBJ1-5,TRBV2,ASSEALRVTQPQH